The sequence of this T cell receptor (beta chain) was determined in a study of shared clonotypes between healthy human individuals. Clones were read by immunoSEQ multiplex PCR, and TCRdb kept only the in-frame ones, dropping some. The sample contains about 580,000 clones, 98% of which appear only once. CD45RO-negative CD8 cells positively selected for CCR7 made up the naive population, which excluded terminally differentiated effector memory CD45RA+ cells. Germline loops: CDR1 SGHRS, CDR2 YFSETQ. The CDR3 totals 15 residues. Trimming took off 4 bases at V and 5 bases at J, with 19 bases between the two ends.

The sequencing input was naive CD8+ T cells sorted from blood. The clonotype originates from a young man in good health. The chain carries TRBV5-1 and TRBJ2-7, with D possibly matching TRBD1 (6 bases). CDR3 in DNA: TGCGCCAGCAGCCACCTACTACAGGGATCCGACGAGCAGTACTTC. This codes for CASSHLLQGSDEQYF.